This T cell receptor (beta chain) comes out of a study of blood T cell repertoires in COVID-19. Original analysis: Scientists estimated how many nucleated cells there were by amplifying reference gene primers. Profiling relied on immunoSEQ multiplex PCR, and the TCRdb table lists in-frame clones only, not all of them. Clonal size and the V and J genes are those of that table, whereas D and trimming came from the DNA. The sample has 150,000 to 200,000 clones; more than 75% are singletons. Germline values: CDR1 KGHDR, CDR2 SFDVKD. Between the trimmed V and J ends, which lost 0 bases and 12 bases, there was a span of 20 bases. This CDR3 spans 16 amino acids.

The sample taken for sequencing was peripheral blood. The TCR sequence derives from a person aged 65 to 85 with COVID-19, enrolled during active disease. The chain joins TRBV24-1 to TRBJ2-1; D uncertain. CDR3 sequence (DNA): TGTGCCACCAGTGATTTGGACGGAGCCCGCGGAGAGGTGCAGTTCTTC. Translating it yields CATSDLDGARGEVQFF.